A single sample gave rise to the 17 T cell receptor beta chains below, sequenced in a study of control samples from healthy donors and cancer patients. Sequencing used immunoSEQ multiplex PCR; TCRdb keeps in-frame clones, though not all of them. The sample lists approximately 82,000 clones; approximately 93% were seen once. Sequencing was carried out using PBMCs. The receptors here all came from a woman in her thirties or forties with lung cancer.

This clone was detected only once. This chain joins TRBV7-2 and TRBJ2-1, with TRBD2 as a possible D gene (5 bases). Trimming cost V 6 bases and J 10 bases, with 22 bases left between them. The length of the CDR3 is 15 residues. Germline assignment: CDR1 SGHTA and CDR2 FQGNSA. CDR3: CASRRSGSVTGEQFF. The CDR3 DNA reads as TGTGCCAGCAGGCGGAGCGGCTCCGTCACCGGAGAGCAGTTCTTC.

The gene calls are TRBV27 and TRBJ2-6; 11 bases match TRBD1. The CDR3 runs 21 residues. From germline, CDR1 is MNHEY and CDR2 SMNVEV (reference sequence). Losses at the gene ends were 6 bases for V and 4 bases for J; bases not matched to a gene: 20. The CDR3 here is CASSPSRDRGMLTPGANVLTF. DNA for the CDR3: TGTGCCAGCAGCCCCAGCCGGGACAGGGGGATGCTTACCCCCGGGGCCAACGTCCTGACTTTC.

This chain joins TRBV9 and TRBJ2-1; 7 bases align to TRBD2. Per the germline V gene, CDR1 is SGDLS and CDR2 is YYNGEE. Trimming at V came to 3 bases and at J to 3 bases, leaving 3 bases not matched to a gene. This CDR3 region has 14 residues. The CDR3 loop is CASSASGIYNEQFF. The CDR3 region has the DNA TGTGCCAGCAGCGCTAGCGGAATCTACAATGAGCAGTTCTTC.

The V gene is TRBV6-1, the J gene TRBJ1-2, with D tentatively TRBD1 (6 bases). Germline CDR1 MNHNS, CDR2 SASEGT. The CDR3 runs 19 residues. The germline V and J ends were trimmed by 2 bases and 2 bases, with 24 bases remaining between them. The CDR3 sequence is CASSERGGDRWWANYGYTF. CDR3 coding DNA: TGTGCCAGCAGTGAAAGGGGGGGTGACCGGTGGTGGGCAAACTATGGCTACACCTTC.

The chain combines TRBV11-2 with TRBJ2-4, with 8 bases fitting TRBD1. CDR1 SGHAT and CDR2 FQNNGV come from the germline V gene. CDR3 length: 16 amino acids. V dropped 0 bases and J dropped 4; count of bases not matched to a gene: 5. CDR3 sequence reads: CASSLDRGQGKNIQYF. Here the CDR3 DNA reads TGTGCCAGCAGCTTAGATCGCGGACAGGGAAAAAACATTCAGTACTTC.

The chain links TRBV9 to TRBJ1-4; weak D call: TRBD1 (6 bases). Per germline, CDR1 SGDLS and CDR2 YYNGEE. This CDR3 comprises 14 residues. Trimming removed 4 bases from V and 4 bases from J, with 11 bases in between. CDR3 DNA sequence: TGTGCCAGCAGCCCGGACAGAAGTAATGAAAAACTGTTTTTT. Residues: CASSPDRSNEKLFF. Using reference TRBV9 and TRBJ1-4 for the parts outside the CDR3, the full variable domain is DSGVTQTPKHLITATGQRVTLRCSPRSGDLSVYWYQQSLDQGLQFLIQYYNGEERAKGNILERFSAQQFPDLHSELNLSSLELGDSALYFCASSPDRSNEKLFFGSGTQLSVL.

In DNA form, the CDR3 reads TGCAGCGTTAAGGGTGCGGTGTTCTACGAGCAGTACTTC. Residues: CSVKGAVFYEQYF. The chain uses TRBV29-1 and TRBJ2-7, with unresolved D. Trimming pared 5 bases from V and 3 bases from J, leaving 14 bases between. CDR1 is SQVTM, CDR2 ANQGSEA, per germline. The CDR3 is made up of 13 amino acids.

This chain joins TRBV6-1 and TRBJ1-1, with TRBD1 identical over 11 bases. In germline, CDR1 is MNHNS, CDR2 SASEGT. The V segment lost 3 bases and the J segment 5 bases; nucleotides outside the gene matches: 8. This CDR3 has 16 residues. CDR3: CASSDGTGGMGTEAFF. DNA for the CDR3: TGTGCCAGCAGTGACGGGACAGGGGGAATGGGGACTGAAGCTTTCTTT.

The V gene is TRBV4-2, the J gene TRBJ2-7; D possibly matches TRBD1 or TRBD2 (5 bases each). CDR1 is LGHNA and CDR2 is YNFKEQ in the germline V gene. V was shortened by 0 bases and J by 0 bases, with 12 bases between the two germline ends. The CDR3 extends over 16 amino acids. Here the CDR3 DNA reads TGTGCCAGCAGCCAAGAAAGCTTCGGGGCCTCCTACGAGCAGTACTTC. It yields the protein CASSQESFGASYEQYF.

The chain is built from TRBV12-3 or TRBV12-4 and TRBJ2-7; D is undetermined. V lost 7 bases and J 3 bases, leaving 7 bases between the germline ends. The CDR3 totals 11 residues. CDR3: CASMDGYEQYF. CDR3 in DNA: TGTGCCAGCATGGACGGCTACGAGCAGTACTTC.

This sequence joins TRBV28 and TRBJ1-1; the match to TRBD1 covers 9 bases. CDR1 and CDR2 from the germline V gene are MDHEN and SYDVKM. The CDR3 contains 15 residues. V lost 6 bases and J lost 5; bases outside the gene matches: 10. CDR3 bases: TGTGCCAGCAGCCTAAACCCCGGGACAGGGACTGAAGCTTTCTTT. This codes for CASSLNPGTGTEAFF.

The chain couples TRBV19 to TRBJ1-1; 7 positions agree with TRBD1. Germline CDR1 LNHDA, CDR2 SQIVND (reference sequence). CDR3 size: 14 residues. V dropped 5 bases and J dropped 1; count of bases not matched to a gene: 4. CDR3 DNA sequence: TGTGCCAGTAGTGCCCGACAGGGGAACACTGAAGCTTTCTTT. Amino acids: CASSARQGNTEAFF.

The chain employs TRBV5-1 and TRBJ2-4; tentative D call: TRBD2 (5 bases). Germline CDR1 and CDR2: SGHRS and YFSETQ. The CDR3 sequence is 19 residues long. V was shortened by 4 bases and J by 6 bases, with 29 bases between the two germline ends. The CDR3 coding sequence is TGCGCCAGCAGCCCGAGAGGTGAAGGGTACGCCGGACTCCTAAACATTCAGTACTTC. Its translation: CASSPRGEGYAGLLNIQYF.

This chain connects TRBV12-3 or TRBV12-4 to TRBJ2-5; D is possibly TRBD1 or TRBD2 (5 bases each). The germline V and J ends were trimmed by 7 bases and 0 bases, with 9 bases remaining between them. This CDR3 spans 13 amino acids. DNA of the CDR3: TGTGCCAGCAACCTGGGGGACCAAGAGACCCAGTACTTC. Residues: CASNLGDQETQYF.

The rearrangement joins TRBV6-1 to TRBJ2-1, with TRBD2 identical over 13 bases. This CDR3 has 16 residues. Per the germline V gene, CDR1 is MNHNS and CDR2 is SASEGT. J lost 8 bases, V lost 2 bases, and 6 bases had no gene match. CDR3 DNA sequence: TGTGCCAGCAGTGAACTTGGACTAGCGGGGGACTATGAGCAGTTCTTC. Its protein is CASSELGLAGDYEQFF.

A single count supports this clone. Here the CDR3 DNA reads TGTGCCAGCAGGGCAGCAGGGAGTTCACCCCTCCACTTT. Protein: CASRAAGSSPLHF. The chain joins TRBV2 to TRBJ1-6; maybe TRBD1 (5 bases). The germline CDR1 and CDR2 sequences are SNHLY and FYNNEI. There are 13 residues in the CDR3. V lost 6 bases and J lost 9, with 12 bases in between.

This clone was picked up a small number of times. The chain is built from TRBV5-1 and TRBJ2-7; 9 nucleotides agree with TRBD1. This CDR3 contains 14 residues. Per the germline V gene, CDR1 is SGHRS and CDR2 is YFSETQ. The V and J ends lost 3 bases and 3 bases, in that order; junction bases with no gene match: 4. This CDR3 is CASSWGTGSYEQYF. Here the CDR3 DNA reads TGCGCCAGCAGCTGGGGGACAGGGAGCTACGAGCAGTACTTC.